This paragraph reports one T cell receptor (beta chain). The sample belongs to a study of T cell changes during pregnancy in multiple sclerosis. V was clipped by 7 bases and J by 0 bases; unmatched bases: 10. Germline V gene sequence: CDR1 LNHDA, CDR2 SQIVND (reference sequence). This CDR3 region has 16 residues. The repertoire was sequenced with immunoSEQ multiplex PCR; TCRdb's copy has only in-frame clones and lacks some. The table lists some 140,000 clones, 95% to 98% of them singletons. This chain uses TRBV19 with TRBJ2-3; 7 positions agree with TRBD2. Material: peripheral blood, obtained after pregnancy. This sequence was found in a female donor with multiple sclerosis, enrolled in a pregnancy study. The CDR3 region is CASNPLGRASTDTQYF. In DNA form, the CDR3 reads TGTGCCAGTAACCCCTTAGGGAGGGCGAGCACAGATACGCAGTATTTT.